This T cell receptor beta chain was sequenced for a study of response to subunit inactivated influenza vaccine. Study-wide points: There was a suggestion from the authors that each seasonal influenza vaccination recruits few new T cells.

On this clonotype: Its antigen is currently unknown.

TCRdb itself ran the RT-PCR reads through MiXCR, one entry per CDR3 protein. The table has around 760,000 distinct CDR3 sequences, 14% seen once. The germline gives CDR1 KGHDR, CDR2 SFDVKD. CDR3 length: 15 amino acids. The ends were cut back, 4 bases at V and 0 bases at J, with 11 bases in the middle. The V gene is TRBV24-1, the J gene TRBJ2-5, with D possibly being TRBD1 (7 bases). The specimen comprised PBMCs from blood, sampled 14 days before vaccination. The clonotype comes from a man between 45 and 60 years old who received an inactivated influenza vaccine. The CDR3 nucleotides read TGTGCCACCAGTGACCGCGGGACAGACCAAGAGACCCAGTACTTC. Protein product: CATSDRGTDQETQYF.